The sample holds a few counts of the clone carrying this T cell receptor (beta chain). The ends were cut back, 9 bases at V and 3 bases at J, with 9 bases in the middle. Germline CDR1 is LNHDA and CDR2 is SQIVND (reference sequence). The CDR3 covers 12 residues. These data are taken from a study of T cell responses to AZD1222 COVID-19 vaccine. Libraries were prepared by immunoSEQ multiplex PCR; TCRdb keeps only in-frame clonotypes and omits some of them. The table has 90,000 to 130,000 clones, more than 65% seen once. The source is an adult in good health. This material consisted of peripheral blood, taken on day 0 of AZD1222 vaccination. The chain employs TRBV19 and TRBJ1-5; D uncertain. The CDR3 is CASWKANQPQHF. Written as DNA, the CDR3 is TGTGCCAGCTGGAAGGCCAATCAGCCCCAGCATTTT.